The present T cell receptor beta chain was sequenced within a study of T cells in Graves' hyperthyroidism and ophthalmopathy. Findings and caveats of the study: Also found in blood were most expanded thyroid clonotypes above 0.001.

V was trimmed by 7 bases and J by 2 bases, leaving 11 bases between them. The CDR3 runs to 13 residues. TCR beta CDR3 region amplification was performed from RNA transcripts. The study used the HTBI primer set for a first-round RT-PCR of the TCR CDR3. TCRdb recomputed calls from the multiplex PCR reads with MiXCR, one row per CDR3 protein. The profile shows 450,000 to 550,000 distinct CDR3 sequences, about 24% of them singletons. Concerning this clonotype itself: Its antigen is undetermined.

Sample: blood. The clonotype comes from a woman younger than 45 with Graves' ophthalmopathy. This chain joins TRBV12-3 or TRBV12-4 and TRBJ1-1; maybe TRBD1 (5 bases). The chain's CDR3 is CASTRDGNTEAFF. The CDR3 DNA follows: TGTGCCAGCACGCGGGACGGTAACACTGAAGCTTTCTTT.